The present T cell receptor (beta chain) was sequenced within a study of CD8+CD57+ T cells in acquired aplastic anemia listed by TCRdb under 2018. Regarding the complete study: A mean of 3.2 ug of DNA, ranging from roughly 0.2 to 30 ug, was extracted from sorted CD4+ and CD8+ cells. Mean read counts for healthy donor samples were about 10 million for CD4+ cells and roughly 12 million for CD8+ cells. The research as a whole found: Between patients and healthy controls, no significant difference in CD8+ Simpson's diversity was found (P=0.060). Approximately 27 CD8+ CDR3 sequences were found in both patients and controls but appeared to be highly expressed in patients and within the immunodominant clones of the patients.

The study deep-sequenced TCR repertoires of sorted CD4+ and CD8+ blood T cells from severe aplastic anemia patients and healthy subjects. Ficoll-Paque density gradient centrifugation was used to isolate peripheral blood mononuclear cells. CD4+ and CD8+ T cells were sorted by FACS or magnetic beads before DNA extraction. TCR beta VDJ combination and CDR3 sequence profiling used genomic DNA as the template. TCR repertoire sequencing was run on an Illumina HiSeq 2000. The original pipeline was this. TRBV/TRBJ rearrangement plots, CDR3 size and DJ length profiles, and Simpson's diversity index were used to assess repertoires. Whichever DNA sequence was most abundant in the deep sequencing data was defined as the immunodominant clone. CDR3 amino acid sequences were screened for sharing across subjects and were compared with published repertoires and the VDJdb database. TCRdb's own reprocessing of the public reads used fastp at Q25 and MiXCR and kept productive beta chains. Entries that share a CDR3 protein sequence are merged under the most common genes and DNA. The V and J calls reflect TCRdb's pipeline rather than the authors' work. The table for this sample lists 100,000 to 150,000 distinct CDR3 sequences; 48% of them were counted only once. In total, the top ten clones hold about 2.3% of the sample.

In the germline V gene (reference sequence), CDR1 corresponds to LNHDA and CDR2 to SQIVND. Spanning cysteine to valine, the CDR3 consists of 15 amino acids. Only the CDR3 part of the read is kept: 45 bases, read in frame from the first base. Here V drops 6 bases and J drops 0 bases, and the junction holds 5 bases not matched to any gene. Points on this clonotype: This receptor's antigen is unknown. No base-level quality is on record; no much larger clone is a single base apart.

The sequenced material came from sorted CD4+, CD8+, or CD8+CD57+ T cells (not recorded which) from PBMCs. The rearrangement combines TRBV19 with TRBJ2-7, with 10 central nucleotides matching TRBD2. This receptor was obtained from a human donor in good health, serving as a control. The CDR3 amino acid sequence is: CASSTSGASSYEQYV. The nucleotide sequence is given as TGTGCCAGTAGCACTAGCGGGGCGAGCTCCTACGAGCAGTACGTC.